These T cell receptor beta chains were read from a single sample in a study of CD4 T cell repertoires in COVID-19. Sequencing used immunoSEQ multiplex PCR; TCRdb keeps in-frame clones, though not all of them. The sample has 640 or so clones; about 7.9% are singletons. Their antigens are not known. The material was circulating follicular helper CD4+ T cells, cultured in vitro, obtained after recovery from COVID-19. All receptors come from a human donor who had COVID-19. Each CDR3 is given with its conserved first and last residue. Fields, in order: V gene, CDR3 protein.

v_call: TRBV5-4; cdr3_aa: CASSLAWAYEQYF
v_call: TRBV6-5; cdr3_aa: CASSPGRFYYEQYF
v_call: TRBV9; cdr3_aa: CASRGDEDNQPQHF
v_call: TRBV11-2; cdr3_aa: CASSSQVGGEQFF
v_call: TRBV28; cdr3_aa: CASSLLRGLGADTQYF
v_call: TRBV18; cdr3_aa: CASSTGTGRVGELFF
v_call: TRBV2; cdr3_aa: CASSEVADRGPQHF
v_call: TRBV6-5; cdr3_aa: CASSTGVAGNTIYF
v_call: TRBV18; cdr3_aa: CASSPRATSSYNSPLHF
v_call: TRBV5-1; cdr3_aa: CASSLGALQETQYF
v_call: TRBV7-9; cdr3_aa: CASSLSTGGDEQYF
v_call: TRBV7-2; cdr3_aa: CASSLGRRNTEAFF
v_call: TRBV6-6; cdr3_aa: CASSYDDISGNTIYF
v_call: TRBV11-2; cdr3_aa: CASSLSISTDTQYF
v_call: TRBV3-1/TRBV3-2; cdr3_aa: CASSPDTISGNTIYF
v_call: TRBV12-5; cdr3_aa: CASGKSIAKNIQYF
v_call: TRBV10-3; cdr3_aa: CAISGGGPRGETQYF
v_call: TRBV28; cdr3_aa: CASSLFGGIEAFF
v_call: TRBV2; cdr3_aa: CASRGTRQETQYF
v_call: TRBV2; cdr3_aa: CASSGDRGAGGELFF
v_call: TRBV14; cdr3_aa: CASSPRPGANVLTF
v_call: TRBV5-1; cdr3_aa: CASSFSGANVLTF